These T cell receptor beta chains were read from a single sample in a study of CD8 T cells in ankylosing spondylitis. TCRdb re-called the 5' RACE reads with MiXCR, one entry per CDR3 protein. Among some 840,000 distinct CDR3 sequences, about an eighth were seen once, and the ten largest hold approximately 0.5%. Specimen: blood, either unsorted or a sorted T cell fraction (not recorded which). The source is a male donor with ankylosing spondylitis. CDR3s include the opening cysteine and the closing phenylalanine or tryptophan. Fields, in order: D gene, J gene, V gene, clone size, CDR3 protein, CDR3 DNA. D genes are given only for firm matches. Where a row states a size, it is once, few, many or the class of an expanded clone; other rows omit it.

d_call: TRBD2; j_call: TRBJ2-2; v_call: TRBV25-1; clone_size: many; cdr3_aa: CASSTNSGTGELFF; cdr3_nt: TGTGCCAGCAGTACTAATAGCGGGACCGGGGAGCTGTTTTTT
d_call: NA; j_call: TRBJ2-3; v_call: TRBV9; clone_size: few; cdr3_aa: CASSARGGSTDTQYF; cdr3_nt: TGTGCCAGCAGCGCTCGTGGGGGTAGCACAGATACGCAGTATTTT
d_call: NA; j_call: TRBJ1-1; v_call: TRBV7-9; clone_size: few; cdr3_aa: CASSIIQGRDTEAFF; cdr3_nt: TGTGCCAGCAGCATAATACAGGGACGGGACACTGAAGCTTTCTTT
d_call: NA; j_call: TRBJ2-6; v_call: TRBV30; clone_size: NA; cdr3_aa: CAWSRGGPSGANVLTF; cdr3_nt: TGTGCCTGGAGTAGAGGAGGGCCCTCTGGGGCCAACGTCCTGACTTTC
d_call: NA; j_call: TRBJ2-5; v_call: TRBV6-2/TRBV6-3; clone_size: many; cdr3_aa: CASSTDVETQYF; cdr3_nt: TGTGCCAGCAGCACGGACGTTGAGACCCAGTACTTC
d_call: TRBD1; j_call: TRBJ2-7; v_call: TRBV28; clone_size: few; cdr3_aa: CASTTVGDRTSLEQYF; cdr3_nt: TGTGCCAGCACTACCGTCGGGGACAGGACTTCTTTGGAGCAGTACTTC
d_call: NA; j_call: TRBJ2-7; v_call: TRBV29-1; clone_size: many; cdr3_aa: CSVSVRSSEQYF; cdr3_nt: TGCAGCGTTTCGGTCCGATCATCCGAGCAGTACTTC
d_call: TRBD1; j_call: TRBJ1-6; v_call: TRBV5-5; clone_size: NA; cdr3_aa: CASSYGQGDSPLHF; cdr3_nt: TGTGCCAGCAGCTACGGACAGGGCGATTCACCCCTCCACTTT
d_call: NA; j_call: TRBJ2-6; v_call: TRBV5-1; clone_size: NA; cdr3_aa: CASSYNADSGANVLTF; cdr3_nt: TGCGCCAGCAGTTACAACGCGGACTCTGGGGCCAACGTCCTGACTTTC
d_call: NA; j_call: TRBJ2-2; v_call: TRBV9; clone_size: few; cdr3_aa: CASGKGVETGELFF; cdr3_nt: TGTGCCAGCGGAAAGGGGGTGGAGACCGGGGAGCTGTTTTTT
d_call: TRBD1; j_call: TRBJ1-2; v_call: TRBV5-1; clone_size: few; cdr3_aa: CASSTGQVSYGYTF; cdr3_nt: TGCGCCAGCAGCACGGGACAGGTTAGCTATGGCTACACCTTC
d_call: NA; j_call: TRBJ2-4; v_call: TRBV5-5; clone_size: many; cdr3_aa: CASSLPRAKNIQYF; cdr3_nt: TGTGCCAGCAGCTTGCCCAGGGCCAAAAACATTCAGTACTTC
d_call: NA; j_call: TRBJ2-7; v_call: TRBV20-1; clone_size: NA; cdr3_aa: CSAPPDLWRNEQYF; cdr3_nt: TGCAGTGCACCACCTGACCTTTGGCGGAACGAGCAGTACTTC
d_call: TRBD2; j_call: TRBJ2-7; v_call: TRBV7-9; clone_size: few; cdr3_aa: CASSLGTSGSITSEQYF; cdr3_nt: TGTGCCAGCAGCTTAGGGACTAGCGGGAGCATAACATCCGAGCAGTACTTC
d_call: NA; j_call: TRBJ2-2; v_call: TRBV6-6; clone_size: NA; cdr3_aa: CASSNVETGELFF; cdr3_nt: TGTGCCAGCAGTAACGTCGAGACCGGGGAGCTGTTTTTT
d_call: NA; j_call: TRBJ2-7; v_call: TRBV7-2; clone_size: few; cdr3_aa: CASSFSGVSYEQYF; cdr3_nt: TGTGCCAGCAGCTTCAGCGGCGTCTCCTACGAGCAGTACTTC
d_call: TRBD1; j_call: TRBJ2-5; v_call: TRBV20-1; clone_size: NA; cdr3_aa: CSAPVGTGKYF; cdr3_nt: TGCAGTGCTCCGGTCGGGACAGGGAAGTACTTC
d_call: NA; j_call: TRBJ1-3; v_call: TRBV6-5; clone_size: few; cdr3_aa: CASSSHDRFGNTIYF; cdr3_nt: TGTGCCAGCAGTTCTCACGACCGGTTTGGAAACACCATATATTTT
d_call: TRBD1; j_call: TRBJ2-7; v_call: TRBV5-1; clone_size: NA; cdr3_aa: CASSLVGTGALEQYF; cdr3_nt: TGCGCCAGCAGCTTGGTGGGGACAGGCGCCCTCGAGCAGTACTTC
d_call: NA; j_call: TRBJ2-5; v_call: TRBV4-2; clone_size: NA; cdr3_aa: CASSQDRELETQYF; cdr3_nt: TGTGCCAGCAGCCAAGATCGTGAGCTAGAGACCCAGTACTTC
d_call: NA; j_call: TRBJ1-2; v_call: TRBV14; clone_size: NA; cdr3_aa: CASSQDDRQDDGYTF; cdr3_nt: TGTGCCAGCAGCCAAGATGACCGACAGGATGATGGCTACACCTTC
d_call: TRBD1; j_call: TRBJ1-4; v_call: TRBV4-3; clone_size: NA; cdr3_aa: CASSRTRDRRNEKLFF; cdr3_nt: TGCGCCAGCAGCAGAACCAGGGACAGGCGAAATGAAAAACTGTTTTTT
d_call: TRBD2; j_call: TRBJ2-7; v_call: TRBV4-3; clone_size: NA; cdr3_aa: CASSQELAAEQYF; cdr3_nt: TGCGCCAGCAGCCAAGAGCTAGCGGCCGAGCAGTACTTC
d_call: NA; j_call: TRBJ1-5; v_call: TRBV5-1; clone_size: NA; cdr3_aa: CASSLDSGRRQPQHF; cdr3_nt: TGCGCCAGCAGCTTGGATTCGGGGAGAAGACAGCCCCAGCATTTT
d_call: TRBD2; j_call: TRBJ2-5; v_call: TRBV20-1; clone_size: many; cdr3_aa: CSATSPSGGQETQYF; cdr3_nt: TGCAGTGCCACGTCGCCTAGCGGGGGGCAAGAGACCCAGTACTTC
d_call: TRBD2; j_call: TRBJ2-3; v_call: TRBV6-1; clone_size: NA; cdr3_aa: CASRPSGGALVTDTQYF; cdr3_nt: TGTGCCAGCAGACCTTCCGGGGGGGCCTTGGTGACAGATACGCAGTATTTT
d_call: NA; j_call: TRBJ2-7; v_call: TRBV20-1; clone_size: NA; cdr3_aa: CSTAWGRAPYEQYF; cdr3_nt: TGCAGCACGGCGTGGGGACGGGCCCCCTACGAGCAGTACTTC
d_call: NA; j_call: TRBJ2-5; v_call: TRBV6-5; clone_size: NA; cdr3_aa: CASSYSNTGETQYF; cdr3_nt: TGTGCCAGCAGTTACTCGAATACGGGGGAGACCCAGTACTTC
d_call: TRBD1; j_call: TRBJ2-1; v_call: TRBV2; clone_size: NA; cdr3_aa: CASRGQATYNEQFF; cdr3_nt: TGTGCCAGCAGAGGACAGGCGACCTACAATGAGCAGTTCTTC